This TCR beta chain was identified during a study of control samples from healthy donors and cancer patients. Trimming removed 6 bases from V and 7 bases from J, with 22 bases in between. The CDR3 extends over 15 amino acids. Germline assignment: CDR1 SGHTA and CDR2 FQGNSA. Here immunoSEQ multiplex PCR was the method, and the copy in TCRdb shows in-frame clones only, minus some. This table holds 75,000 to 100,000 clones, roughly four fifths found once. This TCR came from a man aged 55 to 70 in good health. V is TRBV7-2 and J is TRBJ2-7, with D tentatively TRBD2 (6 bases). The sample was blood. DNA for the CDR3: TGTGCCAGCAGATCTCCCGGACGGACTACGGGGGAGCAGTACTTC. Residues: CASRSPGRTTGEQYF.